The TCR beta chain under discussion was sequenced for a study of T cell responses to AZD1222 COVID-19 vaccine. The study, taken as a whole, reports: Of spike-specific TCRs, nearly half reportedly target regions left unmutated in variants. All repertoire sampling was performed exclusively after the peak T cell response.

This clone showed up just once. What it binds is not known. This CDR3 comprises 11 residues. Looked up from germline, CDR1 is SGHNT and CDR2 is YYREEE (reference sequence). Trimming left V 1 base short and J 8 bases short, with 6 bases between. Measured with immunoSEQ multiplex PCR; TCRdb has only the in-frame clones, and not every one. Among 250,000 to 300,000 clones, about 94% were seen once, and the ten largest hold 0.55%. The chain carries TRBV5-4 and TRBJ2-5; no clear D. The input for sequencing was peripheral blood, taken 28 days after the second AZD1222 dose. The TCR was taken from an adult who received the AZD1222 COVID-19 vaccine. The CDR3 here is CASSLRDTQYF. Written as DNA, the CDR3 is TGTGCCAGCAGCTTGAGGGATACCCAGTACTTC.